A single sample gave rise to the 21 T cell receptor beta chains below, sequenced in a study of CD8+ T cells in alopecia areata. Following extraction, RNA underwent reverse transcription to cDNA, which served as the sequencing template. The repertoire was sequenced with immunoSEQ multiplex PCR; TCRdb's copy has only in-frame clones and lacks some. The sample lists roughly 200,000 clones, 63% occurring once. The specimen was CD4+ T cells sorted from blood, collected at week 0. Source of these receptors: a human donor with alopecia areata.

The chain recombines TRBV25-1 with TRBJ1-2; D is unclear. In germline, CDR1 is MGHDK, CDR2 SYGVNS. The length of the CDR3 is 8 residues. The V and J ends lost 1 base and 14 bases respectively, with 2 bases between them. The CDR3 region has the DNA TGTGCCAGCAGTGAATGGACCTTC. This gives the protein CASSEWTF.

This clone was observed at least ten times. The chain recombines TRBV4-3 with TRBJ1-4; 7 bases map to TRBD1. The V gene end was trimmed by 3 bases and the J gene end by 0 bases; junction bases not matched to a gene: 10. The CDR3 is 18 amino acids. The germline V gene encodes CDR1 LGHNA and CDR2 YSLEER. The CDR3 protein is CASSHDRDSYATNEKLFF. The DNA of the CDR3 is TGCGCCAGCAGCCATGACCGGGACAGTTATGCAACTAATGAAAAACTGTTTTTT.

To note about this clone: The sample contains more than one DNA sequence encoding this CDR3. CDR3 in DNA: TGCAGCGTTGTACGCAGACTGAACACTGAAGCTTTCTTT. It encodes CSVVRRLNTEAFF. The V gene is TRBV29-1, the J gene TRBJ1-1, with no clear D. Trimming removed 4 bases from V and 0 bases from J, with 9 bases in between. The germline gives CDR1 SQVTM, CDR2 ANQGSEA. The CDR3 runs to 13 residues.

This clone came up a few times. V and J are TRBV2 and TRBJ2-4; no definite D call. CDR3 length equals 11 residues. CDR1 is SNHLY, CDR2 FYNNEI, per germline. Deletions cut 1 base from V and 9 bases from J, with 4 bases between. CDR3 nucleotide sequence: TGTGCCAGCAGTGAAGGTGGCATTCAGTACTTC. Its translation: CASSEGGIQYF.

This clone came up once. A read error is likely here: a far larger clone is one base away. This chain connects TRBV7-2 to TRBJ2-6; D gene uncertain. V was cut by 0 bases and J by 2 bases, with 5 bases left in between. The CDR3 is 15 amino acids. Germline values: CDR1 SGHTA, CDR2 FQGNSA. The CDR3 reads CASSLALTGANVLTF. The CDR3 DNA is TGTGCCAGCAGCTTAGCCCTTACTGGGGCCAACGTCCTGACTTTC.

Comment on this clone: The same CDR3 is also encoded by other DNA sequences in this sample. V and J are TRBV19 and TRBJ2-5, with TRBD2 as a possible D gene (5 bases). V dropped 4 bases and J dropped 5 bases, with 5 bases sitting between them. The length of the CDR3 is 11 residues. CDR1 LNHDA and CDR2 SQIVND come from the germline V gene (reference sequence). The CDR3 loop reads CASSREETQYF. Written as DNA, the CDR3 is TGTGCCAGTAGTAGGGAGGAGACCCAGTACTTC.

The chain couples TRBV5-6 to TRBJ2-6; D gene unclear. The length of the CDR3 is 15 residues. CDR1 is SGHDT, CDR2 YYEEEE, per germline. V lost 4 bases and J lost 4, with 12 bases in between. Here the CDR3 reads CASSPPRPGANVLTF. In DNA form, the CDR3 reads TGTGCCAGCAGCCCTCCTCGCCCCGGGGCCAACGTCCTGACTTTC.

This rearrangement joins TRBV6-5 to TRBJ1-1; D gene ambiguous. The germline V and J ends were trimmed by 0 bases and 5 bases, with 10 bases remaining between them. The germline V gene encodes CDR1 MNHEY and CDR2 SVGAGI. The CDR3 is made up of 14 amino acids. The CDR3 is CASSYSIGDTEAFF. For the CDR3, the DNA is TGTGCCAGCAGTTACTCGATCGGGGATACTGAAGCTTTCTTT.

CDR3 amino acids: CASSPDRFYEQYF. CDR3 in DNA: TGTGCCAGCAGTCCAGACAGATTCTACGAGCAGTACTTC. The V call is TRBV27, the J call TRBJ2-7; D possibly corresponds to TRBD1 (5 bases). Germline V gene sequence: CDR1 MNHEY, CDR2 SMNVEV (reference sequence). V was trimmed by 5 bases and J by 3 bases, leaving 11 bases between them. The CDR3 is 13 residues long.

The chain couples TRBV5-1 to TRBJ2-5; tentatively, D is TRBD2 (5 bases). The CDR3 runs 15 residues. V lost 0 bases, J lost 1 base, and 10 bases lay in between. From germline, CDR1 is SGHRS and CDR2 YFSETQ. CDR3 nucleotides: TGCGCCAGCAGCTTGGATTTCGGGGTCCAAGAGACCCAGTACTTC. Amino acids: CASSLDFGVQETQYF.

The CDR3 bases are TGTGCCAGCAGGACACAGGGGCACAACACTGAAGCTTTCTTT. Translating gives CASRTQGHNTEAFF. The V gene is TRBV28, the J gene TRBJ1-1; 7 bases line up with TRBD1. V trimming: 6 bases; J trimming: 2 bases; junction bases outside the gene matches: 6. Looked up from germline, CDR1 is MDHEN and CDR2 is SYDVKM. This CDR3 comprises 14 residues.

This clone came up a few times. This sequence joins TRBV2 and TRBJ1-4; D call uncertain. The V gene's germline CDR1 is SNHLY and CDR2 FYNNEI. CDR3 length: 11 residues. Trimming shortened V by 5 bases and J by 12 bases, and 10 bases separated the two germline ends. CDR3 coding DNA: TGTGCCAGCAGTCACGTATACGAACTGTTTTTT. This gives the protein CASSHVYELFF.

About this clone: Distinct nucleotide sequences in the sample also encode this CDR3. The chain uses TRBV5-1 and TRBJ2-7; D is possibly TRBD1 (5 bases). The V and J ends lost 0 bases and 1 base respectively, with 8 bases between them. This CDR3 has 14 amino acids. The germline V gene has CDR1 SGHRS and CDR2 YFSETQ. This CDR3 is CASSLGAGSYEQYF. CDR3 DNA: TGCGCCAGCAGCTTGGGGGCAGGGTCCTACGAGCAGTACTTC.

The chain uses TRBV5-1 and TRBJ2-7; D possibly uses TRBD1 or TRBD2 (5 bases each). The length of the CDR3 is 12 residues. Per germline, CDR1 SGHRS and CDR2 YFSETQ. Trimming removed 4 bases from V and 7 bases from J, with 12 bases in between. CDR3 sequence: CASSREGMEQYF. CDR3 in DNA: TGCGCCAGCAGCCGAGAGGGGATGGAGCAGTACTTC.

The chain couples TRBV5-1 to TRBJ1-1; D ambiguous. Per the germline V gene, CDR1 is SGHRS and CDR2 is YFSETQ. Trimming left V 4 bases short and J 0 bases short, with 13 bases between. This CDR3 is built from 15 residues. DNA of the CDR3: TGCGCCAGCAGCCTGGAACGACCTTTGAACACTGAAGCTTTCTTT. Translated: CASSLERPLNTEAFF.

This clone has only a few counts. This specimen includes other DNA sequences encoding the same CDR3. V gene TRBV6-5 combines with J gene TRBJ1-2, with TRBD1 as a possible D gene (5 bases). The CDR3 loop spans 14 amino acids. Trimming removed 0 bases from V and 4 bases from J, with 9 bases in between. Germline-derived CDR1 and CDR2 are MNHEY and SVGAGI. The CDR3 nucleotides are TGTGCCAGCAGTTACTCCCAGGGCGGCTATGGCTACACCTTC. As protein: CASSYSQGGYGYTF.

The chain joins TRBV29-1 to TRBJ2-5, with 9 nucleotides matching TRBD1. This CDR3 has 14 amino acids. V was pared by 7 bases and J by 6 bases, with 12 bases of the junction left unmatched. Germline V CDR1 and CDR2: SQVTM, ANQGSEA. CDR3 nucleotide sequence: TGCAGCGCCGACGACAGGACAGGGGCGAAGACCCAGTACTTC. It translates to CSADDRTGAKTQYF.

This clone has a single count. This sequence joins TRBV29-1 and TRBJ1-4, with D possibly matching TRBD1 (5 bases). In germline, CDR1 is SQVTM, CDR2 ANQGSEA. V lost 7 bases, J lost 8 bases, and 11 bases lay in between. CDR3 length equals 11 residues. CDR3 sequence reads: CSAGDREKLFF. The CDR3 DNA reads TGCAGCGCGGGGGATAGGGAAAAACTGTTTTTT.

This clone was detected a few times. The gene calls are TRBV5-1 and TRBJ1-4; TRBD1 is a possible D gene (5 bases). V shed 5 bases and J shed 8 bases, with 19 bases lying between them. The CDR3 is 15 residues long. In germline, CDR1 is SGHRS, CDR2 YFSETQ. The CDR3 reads CASSRATGQIEKLFF. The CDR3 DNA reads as TGCGCCAGCAGTCGCGCCACAGGACAAATCGAAAAACTGTTTTTT. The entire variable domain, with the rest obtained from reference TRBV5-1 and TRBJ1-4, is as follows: KAGVTQTPRYLIKTRGQQVTLSCSPISGHRSVSWYQQTPGQGLQFLFEYFSETQRNKGNFPGRFSGRQFSNSRSEMNVSTLELGDSALYLCASSRATGQIEKLFFGSGTQLSVL.

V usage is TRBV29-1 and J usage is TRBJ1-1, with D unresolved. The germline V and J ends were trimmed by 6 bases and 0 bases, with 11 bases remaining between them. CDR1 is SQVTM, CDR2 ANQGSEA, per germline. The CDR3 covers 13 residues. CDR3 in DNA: TGCAGCGTCGCACAGTCCCTGAACACTGAAGCTTTCTTT. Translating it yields CSVAQSLNTEAFF.

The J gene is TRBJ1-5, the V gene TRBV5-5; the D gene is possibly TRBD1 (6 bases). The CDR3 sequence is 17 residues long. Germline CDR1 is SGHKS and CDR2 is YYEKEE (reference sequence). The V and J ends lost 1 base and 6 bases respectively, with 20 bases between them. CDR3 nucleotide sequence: TGTGCCAGCAGCTTGTCATTTCAGCAGGGGCGAGGTCAGCCCCAGCATTTT. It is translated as CASSLSFQQGRGQPQHF.